This T cell receptor beta chain is from a study of T cell responses to AZD1222 COVID-19 vaccine. Across the whole study: Second-dose timings of about 4 or about 12 weeks were pooled. Findings of the study overall: The number of AZD1222 recipients seropositive at baseline was only 6 or 7. Among spike-specific TCRs, nearly half reportedly target unmutated variant regions. White British donors predominated, females outnumbered males, and clonal diversity was possibly underestimated.

The V gene's germline CDR1 is LNHDA and CDR2 SQIVND (reference sequence). The CDR3 has 16 residues. Deletions cut 4 bases from V and 6 bases from J, with 19 bases between. The data were produced by immunoSEQ multiplex PCR, yet TCRdb's version contains in-frame clones alone and is incomplete. Of about 96,000 clones in the sample, 80% to 90% are singletons; the top ten hold more than 1.5%. For this clone: Its cognate antigen is unknown.

The sample here was peripheral blood, taken on day 0 of AZD1222 vaccination. This chain uses TRBV19 with TRBJ2-4, with D perhaps TRBD1 (5 bases). This TCR derives from an adult in good health. The CDR3 bases are TGTGCCAGTAGTACCAGGGCAGGGCGTACGGGAAACATTCAGTACTTC. This encodes CASSTRAGRTGNIQYF.